Listed here are 4 T cell receptor beta chains from one sample, sequenced in a study of cytomegalovirus exposure and HLA in healthy donors. Clones were sequenced by immunoSEQ multiplex PCR, and TCRdb holds only the in-frame ones, with some missing. The top ten clones hold about 1.3% of a sample with tens of thousands of clones, approximately 96% of them seen once. The sequencing input was PBMCs. The receptors come from a young woman in good health and CMV-seronegative.

The V and J genes are TRBV19 and TRBJ2-1; D may be TRBD2 (6 bases). The CDR3 runs to 16 residues. V shed 5 bases and J shed 0 bases, with 14 bases lying between them. Germline V lookup: CDR1 LNHDA, CDR2 SQIVND (reference sequence). The CDR3 here is CASSHISGSSYNEQFF. As DNA, the CDR3 is TGTGCCAGTAGTCATATTAGCGGAAGCTCCTACAATGAGCAGTTCTTC.

This clone was seen a single time. The chain combines TRBV12-2 with TRBJ1-6. TRBV12-2 represents a pseudogene. The CDR3 has 18 residues. The CDR3 DNA reads TGTGCAAGTCGCTTATCCCCCATACCAGTGACTGATAATTCACCCCTCCACTTT. Translation gives CASRLSPIPVTDNSPLHF.

This rearrangement joins TRBV7-2 to TRBJ2-2; possibly TRBD2 for D (6 bases). Trimming took 2 bases from V and 2 from J, leaving 12 bases between them. From germline, CDR1 is SGHTA and CDR2 FQGNSA. CDR3 size: 16 residues. CDR3 loop: CASSLSQRVNTGELFF. The CDR3 nucleotides are TGTGCCAGCAGCTTATCCCAGCGGGTAAACACCGGGGAGCTGTTTTTT.

This chain connects TRBV5-1 to TRBJ2-4; 7 nucleotides agree with TRBD2. Germline assignment: CDR1 SGHRS and CDR2 YFSETQ. V gave up 0 bases and J gave up 2 bases; unmatched junction bases: 2. The length of the CDR3 is 15 residues. This chain's CDR3 is CASSLAGGSKNIQYF. The CDR3 DNA sequence: TGCGCCAGCAGCTTGGCCGGGGGGTCCAAAAACATTCAGTACTTC.